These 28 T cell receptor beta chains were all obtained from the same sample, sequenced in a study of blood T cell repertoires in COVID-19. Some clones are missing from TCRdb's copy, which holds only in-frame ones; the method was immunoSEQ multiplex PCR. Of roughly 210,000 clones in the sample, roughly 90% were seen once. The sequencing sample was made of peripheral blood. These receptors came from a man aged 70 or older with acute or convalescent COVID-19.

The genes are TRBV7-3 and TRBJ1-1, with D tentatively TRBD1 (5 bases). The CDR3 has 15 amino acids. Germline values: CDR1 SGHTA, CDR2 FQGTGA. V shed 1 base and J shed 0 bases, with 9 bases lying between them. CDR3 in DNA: TGTGCCAGCAGCTTAAATGGGGCGGTGAACACTGAAGCTTTCTTT. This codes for CASSLNGAVNTEAFF.

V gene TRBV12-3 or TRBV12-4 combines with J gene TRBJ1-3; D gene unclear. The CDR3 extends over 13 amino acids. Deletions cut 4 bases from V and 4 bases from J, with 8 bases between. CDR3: CASSYLEGNTIYF. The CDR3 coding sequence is TGTGCCAGCAGTTACCTGGAGGGAAACACCATATATTTT.

The CDR3, as DNA: TGCGCCACAAGCTTGGGTATTGCGGGGACTGAAGCTTTCTTT. As protein: CATSLGIAGTEAFF. The rearrangement joins TRBV5-1 to TRBJ1-1; D unresolved. The CDR3 is 14 amino acids. Looked up from germline, CDR1 is SGHRS and CDR2 is YFSETQ. V gave up 9 bases and J gave up 5 bases, with 20 bases separating them.

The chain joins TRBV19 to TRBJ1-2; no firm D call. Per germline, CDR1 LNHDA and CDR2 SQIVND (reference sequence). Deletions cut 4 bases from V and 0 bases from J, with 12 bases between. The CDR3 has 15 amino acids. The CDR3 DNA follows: TGTGCCAGTAGTACGCTATTCCAGGCTAACTATGGCTACACCTTC. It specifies CASSTLFQANYGYTF. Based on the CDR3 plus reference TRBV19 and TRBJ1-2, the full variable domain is DGGITQSPKYLFRKEGQNVTLSCEQNLNHDAMYWYRQDPGQGLRLIYYSQIVNDFQKGDIAEGYSVSREKKESFPLTVTSAQKNPTAFYLCASSTLFQANYGYTFGSGTRLTVV.

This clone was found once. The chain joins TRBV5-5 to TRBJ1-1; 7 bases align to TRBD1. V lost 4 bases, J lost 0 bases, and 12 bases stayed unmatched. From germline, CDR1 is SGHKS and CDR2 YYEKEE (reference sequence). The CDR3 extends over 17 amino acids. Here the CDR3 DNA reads TGTGCCAGCAGCCCGCGGACAGGAGGTCTCCTGAACACTGAAGCTTTCTTT. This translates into CASSPRTGGLLNTEAFF.

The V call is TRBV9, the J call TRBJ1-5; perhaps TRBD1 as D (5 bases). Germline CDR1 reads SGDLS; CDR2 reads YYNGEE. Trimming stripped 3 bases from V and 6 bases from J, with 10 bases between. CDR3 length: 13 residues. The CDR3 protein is CASSADIRQPQHF. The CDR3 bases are TGTGCCAGCAGCGCGGACATTCGTCAGCCCCAGCATTTT.

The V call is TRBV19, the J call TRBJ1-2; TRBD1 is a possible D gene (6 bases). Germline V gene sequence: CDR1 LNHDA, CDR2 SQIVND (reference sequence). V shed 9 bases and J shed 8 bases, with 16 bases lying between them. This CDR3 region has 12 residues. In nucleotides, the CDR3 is TGTGCCAGCGGAACGGGGGGCGGGGGCTACACCTTC. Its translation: CASGTGGGGYTF.

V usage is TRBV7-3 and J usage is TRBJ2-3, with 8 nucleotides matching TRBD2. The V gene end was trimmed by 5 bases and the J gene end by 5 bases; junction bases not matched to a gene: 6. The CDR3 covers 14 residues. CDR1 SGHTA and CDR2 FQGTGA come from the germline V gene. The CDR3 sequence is CASSRSGSGDTQYF. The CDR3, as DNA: TGTGCCAGCAGCCGCAGCGGGAGCGGAGATACGCAGTATTTT.

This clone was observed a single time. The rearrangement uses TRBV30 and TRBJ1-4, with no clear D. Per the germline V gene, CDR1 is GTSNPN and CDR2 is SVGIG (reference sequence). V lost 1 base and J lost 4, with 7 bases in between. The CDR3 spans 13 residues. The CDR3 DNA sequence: TGTGCCTGGAGTGAGCGAAGTAATGAAAAACTGTTTTTT. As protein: CAWSERSNEKLFF.

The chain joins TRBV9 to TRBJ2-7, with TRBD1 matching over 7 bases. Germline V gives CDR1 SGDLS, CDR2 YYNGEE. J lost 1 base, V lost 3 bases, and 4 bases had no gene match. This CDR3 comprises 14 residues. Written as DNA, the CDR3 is TGTGCCAGCAGCGCCCGGGACAGTTCCTACGAGCAGTACTTC. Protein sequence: CASSARDSSYEQYF.

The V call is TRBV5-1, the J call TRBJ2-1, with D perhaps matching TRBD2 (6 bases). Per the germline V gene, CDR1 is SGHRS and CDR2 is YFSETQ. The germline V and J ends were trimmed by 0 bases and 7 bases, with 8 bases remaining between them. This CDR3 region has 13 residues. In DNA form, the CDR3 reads TGCGCCAGCAGCTTGGTTCGGGAGAATGAGCAGTTCTTC. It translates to CASSLVRENEQFF.

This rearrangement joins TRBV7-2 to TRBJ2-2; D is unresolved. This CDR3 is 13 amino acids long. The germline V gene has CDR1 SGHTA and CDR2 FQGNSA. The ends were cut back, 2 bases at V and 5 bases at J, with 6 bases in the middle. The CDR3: CASSLYLTGELFF. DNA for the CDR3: TGTGCCAGCAGCTTATACCTAACCGGGGAGCTGTTTTTT.

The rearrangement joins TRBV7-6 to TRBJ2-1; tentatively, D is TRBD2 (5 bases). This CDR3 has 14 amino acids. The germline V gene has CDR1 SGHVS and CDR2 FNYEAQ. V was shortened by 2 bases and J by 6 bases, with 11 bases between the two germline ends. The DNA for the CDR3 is TGTGCCAGCAGCTTATCGGGGTTCGGCAATGAGCAGTTCTTC. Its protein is CASSLSGFGNEQFF.

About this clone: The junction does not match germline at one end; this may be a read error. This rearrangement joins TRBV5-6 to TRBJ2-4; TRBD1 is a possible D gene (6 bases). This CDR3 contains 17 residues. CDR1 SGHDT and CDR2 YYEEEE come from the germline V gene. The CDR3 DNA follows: TGTGCCACCAGCTTGTTTATAGACTACAGGGACAAAAACATTCAGTACTTC. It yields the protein CATSLFIDYRDKNIQYF.

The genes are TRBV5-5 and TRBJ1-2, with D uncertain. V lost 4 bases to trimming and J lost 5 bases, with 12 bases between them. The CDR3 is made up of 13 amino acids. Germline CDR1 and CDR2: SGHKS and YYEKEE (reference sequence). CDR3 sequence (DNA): TGTGCCAGCAGCCAAACAGAGATATATGGCTACACCTTC. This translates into CASSQTEIYGYTF. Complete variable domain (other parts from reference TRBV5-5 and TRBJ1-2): DAGVTQSPTHLIKTRGQQVTLRCSPISGHKSVSWYQQVLGQGPQFIFQYYEKEERGRGNFPDRFSARQFPNYSSELNVNALLLGDSALYLCASSQTEIYGYTFGSGTRLTVV.

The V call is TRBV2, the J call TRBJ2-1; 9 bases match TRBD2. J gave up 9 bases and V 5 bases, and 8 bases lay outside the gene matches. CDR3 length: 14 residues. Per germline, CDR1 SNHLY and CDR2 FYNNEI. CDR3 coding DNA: TGTGCCAGCAGTTACGCGGGAGGGCCTGGTGAGCAGTTCTTC. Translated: CASSYAGGPGEQFF. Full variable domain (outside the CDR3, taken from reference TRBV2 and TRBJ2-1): EPEVTQTPSHQVTQMGQEVILRCVPISNHLYFYWYRQILGQKVEFLVSFYNNEISEKSEIFDDQFSVERPDGSNFTLKIRSTKLEDSAMYFCASSYAGGPGEQFFGPGTRLTVL.

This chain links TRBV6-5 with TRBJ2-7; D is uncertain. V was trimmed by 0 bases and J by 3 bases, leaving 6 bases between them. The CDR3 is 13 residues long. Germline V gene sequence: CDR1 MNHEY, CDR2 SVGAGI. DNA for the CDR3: TGTGCCAGCAGTTACTCAGACAACTACGAGCAGTACTTC. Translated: CASSYSDNYEQYF.

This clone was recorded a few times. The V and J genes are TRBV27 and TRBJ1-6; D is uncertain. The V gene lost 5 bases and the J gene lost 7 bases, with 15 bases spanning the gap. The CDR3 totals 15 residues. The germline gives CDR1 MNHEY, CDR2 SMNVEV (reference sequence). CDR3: CASSQPGAGNSPLHF. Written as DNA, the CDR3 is TGTGCCAGCAGTCAACCGGGAGCTGGGAATTCACCCCTCCACTTT.

DNA of the CDR3: TGTGCCACGGCCCGGGAGGCGGGAGCCCCCTACAATGAGCAGTTCTTC. Residues: CATAREAGAPYNEQFF. The chain couples TRBV13 to TRBJ2-1; 7 bases are shared with TRBD2. The CDR3 length is 16 residues. Germline trimming cut 10 bases from V and 2 bases from J; bases unmatched to any gene: 14. Germline V gene sequence: CDR1 PRHDT, CDR2 FYEKMQ (reference sequence).

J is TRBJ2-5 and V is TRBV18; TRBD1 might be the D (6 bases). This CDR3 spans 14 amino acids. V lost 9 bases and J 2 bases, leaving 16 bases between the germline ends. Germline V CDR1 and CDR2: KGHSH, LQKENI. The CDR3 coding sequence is TGTGCCAGTACTGGGACCAGGGGACAAGAGACCCAGTACTTC. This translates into CASTGTRGQETQYF.

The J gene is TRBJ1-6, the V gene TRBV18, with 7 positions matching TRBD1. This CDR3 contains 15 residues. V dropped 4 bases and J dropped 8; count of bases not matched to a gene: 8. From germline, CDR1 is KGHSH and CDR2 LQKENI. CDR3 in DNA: TGTGCCAGCTCACTACAGGGGAACGAGGATTCACCCCTCCACTTT. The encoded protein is CASSLQGNEDSPLHF. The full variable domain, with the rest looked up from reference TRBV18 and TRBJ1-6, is NAGVMQNPRHLVRRRGQEARLRCSPMKGHSHVYWYRQLPEEGLKFMVYLQKENIIDESGMPKERFSAEFPKEGPSILRIQQVVRGDSAAYFCASSLQGNEDSPLHFGNGTRLTVT.

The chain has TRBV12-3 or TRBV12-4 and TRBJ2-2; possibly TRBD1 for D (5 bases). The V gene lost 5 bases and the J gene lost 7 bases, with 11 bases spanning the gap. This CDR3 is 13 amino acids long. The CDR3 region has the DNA TGTGCCAGCAGTATAGGGCAGGGCGGGGAGCTGTTTTTT. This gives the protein CASSIGQGGELFF.

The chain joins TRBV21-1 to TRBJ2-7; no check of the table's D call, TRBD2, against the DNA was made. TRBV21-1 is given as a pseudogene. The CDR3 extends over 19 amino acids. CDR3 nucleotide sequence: TGTGCCAGCAGCAACCCATTTTGGGTACCAGCGCCTGTATCCTACGAGCAGTACTTC. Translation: CASSNPFWVPAPVSYEQYF.

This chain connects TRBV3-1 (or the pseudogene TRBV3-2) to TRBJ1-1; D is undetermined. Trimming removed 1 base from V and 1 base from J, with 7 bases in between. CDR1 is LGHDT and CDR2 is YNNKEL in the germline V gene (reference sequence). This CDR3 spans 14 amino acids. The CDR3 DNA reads TGTGCCAGCAGCCAAGGAATACAGAACACTGAAGCTTTCTTT. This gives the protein CASSQGIQNTEAFF.

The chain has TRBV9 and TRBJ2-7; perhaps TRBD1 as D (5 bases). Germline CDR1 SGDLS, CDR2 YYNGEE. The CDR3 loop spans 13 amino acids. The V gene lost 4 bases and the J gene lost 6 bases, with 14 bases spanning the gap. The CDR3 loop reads CASSPRQSSEQYF. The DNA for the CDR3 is TGTGCCAGCAGCCCAAGACAGAGTAGCGAGCAGTACTTC. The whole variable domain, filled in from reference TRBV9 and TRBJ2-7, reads DSGVTQTPKHLITATGQRVTLRCSPRSGDLSVYWYQQSLDQGLQFLIQYYNGEERAKGNILERFSAQQFPDLHSELNLSSLELGDSALYFCASSPRQSSEQYFGPGTRLTVT.

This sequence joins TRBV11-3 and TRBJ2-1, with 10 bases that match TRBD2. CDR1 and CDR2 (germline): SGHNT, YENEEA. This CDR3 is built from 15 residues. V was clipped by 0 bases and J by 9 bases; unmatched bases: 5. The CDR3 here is CASSLDRASGGEQFF. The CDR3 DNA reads TGTGCCAGCAGCTTAGATCGGGCTAGCGGGGGTGAGCAGTTCTTC.

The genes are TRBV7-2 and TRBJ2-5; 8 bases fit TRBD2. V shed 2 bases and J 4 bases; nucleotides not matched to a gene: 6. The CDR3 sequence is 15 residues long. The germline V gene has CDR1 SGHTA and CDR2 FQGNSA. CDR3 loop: CASSLQRERRETQYF. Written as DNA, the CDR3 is TGTGCCAGCAGCTTACAGCGGGAGAGGCGAGAGACCCAGTACTTC.

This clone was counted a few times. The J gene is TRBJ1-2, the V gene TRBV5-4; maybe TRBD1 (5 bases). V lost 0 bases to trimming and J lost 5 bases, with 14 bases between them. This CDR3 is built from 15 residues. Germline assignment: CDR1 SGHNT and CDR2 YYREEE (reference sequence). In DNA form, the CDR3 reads TGTGCCAGCAGCTTGGGGGCGGGGCGCGATTATGGCTACACCTTC. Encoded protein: CASSLGAGRDYGYTF.